This T cell receptor beta chain originates from a study of blood T cell repertoires in COVID-19. Study as a whole: T cells, B-cell-depleted T cells, or PBMCs provided the cDNA or gDNA that served as material.

In the original processing: Estimated nucleated cell counts came from reference gene primer amplification. Generated by immunoSEQ multiplex PCR, the TCRdb table keeps only in-frame clones and is missing some. V and J calls and clone size are copied from that table; D and trimming were computed from the DNA. The sample holds roughly 70,000 clones, 75% seen once. V shed 3 bases, J shed 4 bases, and the junction held 6 bases outside the gene matches. The V gene's germline CDR1 is SGHTA and CDR2 FQGNSA. The CDR3 covers 16 residues. Specimen: peripheral blood. The gene calls are TRBV7-2 and TRBJ2-3, with 11 bases aligning to TRBD2. This receptor was taken from a man in his sixties or seventies with acute or convalescent COVID-19. CDR3 protein: CASSFLAGGRADTQYF. As DNA, the CDR3 is TGTGCCAGCAGCTTCCTAGCGGGAGGAAGGGCAGATACGCAGTATTTT.